This TCR beta chain was found in a study of OX40 agonist ivuxolimab in advanced cancers. General observations from the study: Circulating CD4+ and CD8+ T cells showed clonal expansion by week 6 at 0.1 to 3.0 mg/kg.

The protocol was immunoSEQ multiplex PCR, while the TCRdb copy is restricted to in-frame clones and leaves out a portion. The sample gives 90,000 to 100,000 clones, around nine tenths of which show up once; around 2.5% is in the top ten. In the case of this clone: Its antigen is undetermined.

V was shortened by 2 bases and J by 6 bases, with 14 bases between the two germline ends. Germline CDR1 MNHNY, CDR2 SVGAGI (reference sequence). The CDR3 is 16 residues long. The chain employs TRBV6-6 and TRBJ1-6; D perhaps matches TRBD1 (6 bases). This specimen consisted of CD4+ or CD8+ T cells sorted from blood, obtained in a trial of the OX40 agonist ivuxolimab. This TCR was sampled from an adult with an advanced solid tumor such as melanoma, head and neck, liver or kidney cancer. As DNA, the CDR3 is TGTGCCAGCAGTTACGAGGGGGAGTTTCTTAATTCACCCCTCCACTTT. Translated, it gives CASSYEGEFLNSPLHF.